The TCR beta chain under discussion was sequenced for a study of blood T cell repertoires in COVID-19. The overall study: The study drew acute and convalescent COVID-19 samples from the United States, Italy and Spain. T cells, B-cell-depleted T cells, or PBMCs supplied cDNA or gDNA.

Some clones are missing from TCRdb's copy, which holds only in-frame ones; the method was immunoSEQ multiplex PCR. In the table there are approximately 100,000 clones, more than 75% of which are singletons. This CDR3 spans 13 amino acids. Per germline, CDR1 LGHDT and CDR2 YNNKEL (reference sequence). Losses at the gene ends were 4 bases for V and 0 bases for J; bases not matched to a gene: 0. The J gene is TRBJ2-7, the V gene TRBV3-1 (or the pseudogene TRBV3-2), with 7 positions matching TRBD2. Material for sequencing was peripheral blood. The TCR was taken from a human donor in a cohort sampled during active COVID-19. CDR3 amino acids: CASSRGGSYEQYF. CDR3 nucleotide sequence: TGTGCCAGCAGCCGGGGGGGCTCCTACGAGCAGTACTTC.